This TCR beta chain was captured in a study of blood T cell repertoires in COVID-19. At the level of the study: Sites across the United States, Italy and Spain contributed samples from acute and convalescent COVID-19. T cells, B-cell-depleted T cells, or PBMCs provided the cDNA or gDNA that served as material.

Per the original methods: Amplifying reference gene primers gave estimates of nucleated cell counts. TCRdb keeps only in-frame clones here, not all; method: immunoSEQ multiplex PCR. V, J and clone size were drawn from that table, and D and trimming were deduced from the DNA. Here the sample spans more than 400,000 clones, roughly 85% being singletons. Germline V gene sequence: CDR1 MGHDK, CDR2 SYGVNS. With 1 base removed from V and 6 bases from J, the gap between germline ends came to 13 bases. CDR3 length: 15 residues. The sequencing sample was made of peripheral blood. The source is a human donor in a cohort sampled during active COVID-19. The gene calls are TRBV25-1 and TRBJ2-1; D remains unclear. The CDR3 here is CASSESLLSRNEQFF. The CDR3, as DNA: TGTGCCAGCAGTGAATCCCTCCTGAGCCGCAATGAGCAGTTCTTC.